This TCR beta chain stems from a study of blood T cell repertoires in COVID-19. Study background: Sites in the United States, Italy and Spain provided acute and convalescent COVID-19 samples. PBMCs, B-cell-depleted T cells, or T cells were the source of the cDNA or gDNA that made up the material.

The CDR3 length is 16 residues. The germline V gene encodes CDR1 SGDLS and CDR2 YYNGEE. V lost 4 bases to trimming and J lost 2 bases; unmatched junction nucleotides: 9. Assay: immunoSEQ multiplex PCR; the TCRdb copy retains only in-frame clones and omits some. The profile shows about 130,000 clones, roughly 83% of them singletons. Donors in Cohort 3 counted as recovered after two negative PCRs, clearance, or symptom resolution. This sequence joins TRBV9 and TRBJ2-3, with 8 bases identical to TRBD2. The sequence derives from a man aged 45-65 years who had recovered from COVID-19. Sequenced sample: PBMCs or T cells enriched from blood (not recorded which). CDR3 bases: TGTGCCAGCAGCCCATTTCCCGGGGGGGACACAGATACGCAGTATTTT. This codes for CASSPFPGGDTDTQYF.